This paragraph covers one T cell receptor beta chain sequence. It has no known antigen specificity. The sample holds no much larger clone one base away, and base qualities are not on file. The CDR3 contains 15 residues, cysteine and phenylalanine counted. The read is trimmed to its CDR3 DNA, 45 bases read in frame from base 1. Trimming costs V 1 base and J 4 bases, and their ends lie 12 bases apart. From the germline V gene, CDR1 is SGHTA and CDR2 is FQGNSA. Libraries were built with the immunoSEQ multiplex PCR assay. On the study's bioinformatics: A statistical classification framework was built to diagnose cytomegalovirus status from the catalog of TCR beta chain sequences. TCRdb obtained this table from immuneACCESS and retained in-frame rearrangements with V and J assigned. These tables miss some clones; where compared with another copy, unresolved V genes account for less than half of the shortfall, and the remainder is unexplained. The V and J calls and the clone size are those of that table, but D and trimming were determined from the DNA. This sample has some 150,000 clones in its table, and 70% to 90% of those were observed once. The ten top clones hold around 3% of the sample.

These data belong to a study of cytomegalovirus exposure and HLA in healthy donors (dated by TCRdb to 2017 to 2019). Context from the whole study: According to a later analysis, the 100 to 150 validation repertoires were produced on the same platform as the 700 or so repertoires of the first cohort. A separate validation cohort of roughly 110 different subjects was used in addition to the 666-subject first cohort. The study combined high-throughput TCR immunosequencing, statistical association of individual TCRs with disease status, and machine learning to predict cytomegalovirus infection status. The aim of the study was to test whether cataloging public T cell receptors could identify signatures of past pathogen exposure. The research as a whole found: The authors suggested that the approach could potentially be generalized to other disease states and immunological phenotypes. A few of the identified cytomegalovirus-associated TCR beta chains were confirmed in vitro to be specific for cytomegalovirus antigens. In the study, around 160 TCR beta chains were listed as associated with cytomegalovirus. While some public TCRs were present in many individuals, most TCR sequences turned up only very rarely across donors. Of the cluster scores, 85% to 95% were above 0 in a later analysis, which found that TCRs clustered in the first cohort also tended to co-occur in the approximately 120 validation repertoires. All 120 or so repertoires were used to score co-occurrence in the validation cohort in a later analysis, because that analysis had no HLA typing for the cohort. The classifier was reported to diagnose cytomegalovirus status with high specificity and sensitivity in both the original and validation cohorts.

The donors were included in the validation cohort of some 120 subjects, a group kept apart from the roughly 670-subject first cohort. This chain is built from TRBV7-2 and TRBJ2-3; possibly the D gene is TRBD2, per 5 matching bases. The clonotype was recovered from a young man in good health and CMV-seronegative. The sequencing input was PBMCs. In nucleotide form, the sequence is TGTGCCAGCAGCTTAGGACCCCCCGGGGCAGATACGCAGTATTTT. It codes for CASSLGPPGADTQYF.